This paragraph covers one TCR beta chain sequence. Its antigen specificity is not known. No base-level quality is on record; no much larger clone is a single base apart. This record comes from a study of T-cell memory formation after mild COVID-19 (dated by TCRdb to 2020 to 2023). Describing the broader study: Most TCR sequence clusters were specific to one of the two donors. In a couple of donors, T-cell clones that expanded and contracted after mild COVID-19 were tracked by sequencing TCRalpha and TCRbeta repertoires over time. Two young, previously healthy adult volunteers, one female and one male, were included in the cohort. Overall results and qualifications from the work: Whether the second-wave clones peaking on day 37 were SARS-CoV-2 specific was not confirmed. The detection of some responding clones in pre-infection memory suggests that pre-existing cross-reactive memory T cells joined the SARS-CoV-2 response. The study covered only a couple of mild cases, and larger cohorts including severe cases with pre-infection samples were considered necessary. Clones contracting from day 15 to 85 had balanced CD4/CD8 phenotypes, while a second wave expanding from day 15 to 37 was biased towards CD4+. Contracting CD4+ clones were located mainly in the CM and EM memory subsets, whereas CD8+ clones were found to be enriched in EMRA.

At the junction V is shortened by 5 bases and J by 10 bases; bases outside the gene matches: 6. The CDR3 measures 14 amino acids from cysteine to phenylalanine. CDR3 DNA is the only sequence kept; it has 42 bases, read in frame from the first base. The germline V gene yields SGHVS for CDR1 and FNYEAQ for CDR2. Ficoll-Paque density gradient centrifugation was the method used to isolate PBMCs. Sequencing was performed on an Illumina NovaSeq 6000. Using 5'RACE with constant-segment primers, TCRalpha and TCRbeta cDNA libraries were constructed, with sample barcodes and unique molecular identifiers added in the process. Trizol reagent was used to extract RNA from every sample. Amplification of the libraries took two PCR steps, and the second step added a second sample barcode plus Illumina TruSeq adapters. Sequencing of the libraries was done on an Illumina NovaSeq, producing 2 x 150 bp paired-end reads. The published analysis was carried out like this. Reads were demultiplexed and collapsed into UMI-guided consensus sequences with migec v1.2.7. Using mixcr v2.1.11, UMI consensuses were aligned to TRA and TRB V and J templates and then assembled into clonotypes. Expanded or contracted clonotypes were those called significant by both edgeR and NoisET, with noise models trained on biological replicates. For edgeR calls, a false discovery rate-adjusted p below 0.01 and a log2 fold-change threshold of 1 were applied. As an exploratory analysis of dynamics, max-normalized trajectories of the 1000 most abundant clonotypes were examined by PCA with hierarchical clustering. Separately sequenced CD4+ and CD8+ repertoires were used to assign a CD4 or CD8 phenotype to each responding clone. The public reads were reanalyzed by TCRdb: fastp trimming at Q25, MiXCR alignment, in-frame beta chains only. Identical CDR3 protein sequences are pooled into one entry, listed with their most common genes and DNA. What appears here as the V and J calls and clone size reflects TCRdb's work, not the paper's. Counted in this sample were some 330,000 distinct CDR3 sequences; roughly 20% of them appeared once. The ten biggest clones cover 12% of the sample.

Specimen: PBMCs or a T cell subset sorted from them (not recorded which). This TCR came from an adult woman who had mild COVID-19 (a few samples of this study predate the infection). The sample titles of this study are shuffled in the database, so cell type and time point are left out; the donor was told from shared clones. The sequence joins TRBV7-6 to TRBJ2-1; 12 bases in the junction line up with TRBD2. This receptor carries the CDR3 CASSDGLAGREQFF. The bases read TGTGCCAGCAGCGACGGACTAGCGGGGAGGGAGCAGTTCTTC.